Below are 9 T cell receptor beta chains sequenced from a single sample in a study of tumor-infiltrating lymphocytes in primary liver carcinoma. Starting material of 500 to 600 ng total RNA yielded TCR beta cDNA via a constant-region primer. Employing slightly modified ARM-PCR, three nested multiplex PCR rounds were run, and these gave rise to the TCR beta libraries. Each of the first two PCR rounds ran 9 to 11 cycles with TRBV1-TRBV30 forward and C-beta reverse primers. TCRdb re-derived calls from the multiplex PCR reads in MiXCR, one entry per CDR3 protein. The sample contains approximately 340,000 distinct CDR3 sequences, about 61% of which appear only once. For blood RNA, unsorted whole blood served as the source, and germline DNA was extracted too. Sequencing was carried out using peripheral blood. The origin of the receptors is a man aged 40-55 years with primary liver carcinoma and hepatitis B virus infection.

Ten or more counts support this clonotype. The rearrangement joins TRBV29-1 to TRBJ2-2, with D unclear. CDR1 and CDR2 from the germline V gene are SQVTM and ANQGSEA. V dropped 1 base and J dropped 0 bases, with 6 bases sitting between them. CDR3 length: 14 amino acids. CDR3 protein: CSVEGPANTGELFF. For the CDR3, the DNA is TGCAGCGTTGAAGGACCAGCGAACACCGGGGAGCTGTTTTTT.

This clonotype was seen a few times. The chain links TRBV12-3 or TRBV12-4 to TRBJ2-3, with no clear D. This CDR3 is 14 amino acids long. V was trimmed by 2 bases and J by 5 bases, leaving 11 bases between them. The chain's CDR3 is CASSLSARRDTQYF. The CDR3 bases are TGTGCCAGCAGTTTATCGGCGCGTAGAGATACGCAGTATTTT.

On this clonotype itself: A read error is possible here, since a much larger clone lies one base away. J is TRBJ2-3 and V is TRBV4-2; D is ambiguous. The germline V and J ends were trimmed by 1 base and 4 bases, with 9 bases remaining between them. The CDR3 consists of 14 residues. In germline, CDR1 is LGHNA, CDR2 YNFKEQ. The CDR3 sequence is CASSQGLHPDTQYF. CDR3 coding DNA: TGTGCCAGCAGCCAAGGCCTCCACCCAGATACGCAGTATTTT.

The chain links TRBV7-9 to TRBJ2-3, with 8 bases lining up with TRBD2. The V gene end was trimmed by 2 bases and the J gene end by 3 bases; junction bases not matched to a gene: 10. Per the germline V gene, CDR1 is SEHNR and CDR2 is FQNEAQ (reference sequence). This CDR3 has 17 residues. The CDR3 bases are TGTGCCAGCAGCTTAAGGGACCGGCGGGAGGCAACAGATACGCAGTATTTT. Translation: CASSLRDRREATDTQYF.

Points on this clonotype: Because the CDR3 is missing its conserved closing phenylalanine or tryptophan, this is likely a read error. The DNA of the CDR3 is TGCAGCGCGGCGACAGGGGCCGTTACTGTAGCTTTCTGT. Translated: CSAATGAVTVAFC. The chain joins TRBV29-1 to TRBJ1-1; the match to TRBD1 covers 8 bases. The CDR3 covers 13 residues. Germline CDR1 is SQVTM and CDR2 is ANQGSEA.

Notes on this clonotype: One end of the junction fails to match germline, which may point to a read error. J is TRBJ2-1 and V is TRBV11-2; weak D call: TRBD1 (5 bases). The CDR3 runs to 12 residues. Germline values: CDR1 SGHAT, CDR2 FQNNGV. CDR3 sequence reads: CAIREEDDEQFF. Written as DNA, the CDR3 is TGTGCCATCAGGGAAGAGGACGATGAGCAATTCTTC.

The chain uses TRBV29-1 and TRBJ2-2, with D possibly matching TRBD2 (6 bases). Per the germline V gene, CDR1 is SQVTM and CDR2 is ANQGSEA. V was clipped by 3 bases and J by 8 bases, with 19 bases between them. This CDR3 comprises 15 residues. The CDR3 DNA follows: TGCAGCGTTGATGACCGCGGGCGGGAACCGGGGGAGCTGTTTTTT. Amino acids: CSVDDRGREPGELFF.

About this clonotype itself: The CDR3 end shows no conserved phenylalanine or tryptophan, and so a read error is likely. The CDR3 spells CASSRAGQYNSSLHY. In DNA form, the CDR3 reads TGTGCCAGCAGCCGTGCGGGACAGTATAATTCATCCCTCCACTAT. The chain joins TRBV11-1 to TRBJ1-6, with 7 bases aligning to TRBD1. CDR3 length equals 15 residues. Germline CDR1 and CDR2: SGHAT and FQDESV (reference sequence).

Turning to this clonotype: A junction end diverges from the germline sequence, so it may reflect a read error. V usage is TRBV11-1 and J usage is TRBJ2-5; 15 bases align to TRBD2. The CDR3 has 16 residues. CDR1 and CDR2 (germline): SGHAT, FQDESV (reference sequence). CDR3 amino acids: CGSSPIGLAGGETQYF. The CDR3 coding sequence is TGTGGCAGCAGCCCTATTGGACTAGCGGGAGGGGAGACCCAGTATTTC.